The present entry profiles one T cell receptor (beta chain) with its context. Produced via immunoSEQ multiplex PCR; TCRdb's table is partial and in-frame only. The table includes approximately 99,000 clones, 80% to 90% detected once. This sample stems from a study of blood T cell repertoires in COVID-19. V was trimmed by 0 bases and J by 2 bases, leaving 9 bases between them. CDR3 length: 14 amino acids. Germline assignment: CDR1 SGDLS and CDR2 YYNGEE. Material: peripheral blood. The V call is TRBV9, the J call TRBJ2-7; D is possibly TRBD2 (6 bases). The source of this sequence is a man in his fifties with COVID-19, enrolled during active disease. This CDR3 is CASSVAGVPYEQYF. The CDR3 DNA follows: TGTGCCAGCAGCGTAGCGGGGGTACCCTACGAGCAGTACTTC. The full variable domain, completed using reference TRBV9 and TRBJ2-7, is DSGVTQTPKHLITATGQRVTLRCSPRSGDLSVYWYQQSLDQGLQFLIQYYNGEERAKGNILERFSAQQFPDLHSELNLSSLELGDSALYFCASSVAGVPYEQYFGPGTRLTVT.